Included here is one T cell receptor beta chain sequence, with context. It has no known antigen specificity. No base-level quality is on record; no much larger clone is a single base apart. The library came from 5' RACE. Instrument on record: Illumina HiSeq 2500. A second PCR of roughly 7 to 11 cycles was performed with a sample-barcoded 5' primer and a J-beta primer mix. Each TCR beta cDNA molecule received a unique molecular identifier from a template-switch 5' adaptor carrying 12 random nucleotides. Each sample yielded at least 2.5 million CDR3-containing paired-end reads. First-strand cDNA synthesis was performed from all RNA using the Mint cDNA synthesis kit, with priming by a TRBC-specific oligonucleotide. Following uracil-DNA glycosylase treatment, a first 18-cycle PCR with universal primers M1SS and BC2_uni_R was performed on all cDNA. In the paper's pipeline: Each sample was normalized by randomly selecting 1 million high-quality reads, each carrying a distinct molecular identifier. Instead of being binned into consensus sequences, reads that shared molecular identifiers were thrown out. MiTCR, with a Q25 quality threshold and the strictest error-elimination algorithm, was used for CDR3 identification, clonotype clustering and error correction. A nonparametric unseen species model using Euler transformation provided a lower-bound estimate of total TCR beta diversity. Clones were called with MiXCR by TCRdb after fastp trimmed the public reads at Q25, and only in-frame beta chains were retained. Each CDR3 protein appears once, grouped with its most common genes and DNA. The V and J calls were determined by TCRdb, not by the authors. The sample table lists about 780,000 distinct CDR3 sequences, more than 35% of them with a count of one. Less than 20% of the sample lies in the top ten.

V gives up 2 bases and J gives up 1 base, and the segment between their germline ends measures 15 bases. Sequences SGHVS (CDR1) and FQNEAQ (CDR2) are obtained from the germline V gene. The CDR3 measures 16 amino acids from cysteine to phenylalanine. Here the CDR3 DNA is all that survives: 48 bases in frame from base 1. The record originates from a study of blood T cells in healthy people across ages (dated by TCRdb to between 2014 and 2017). Context from the whole study: Template switching captured roughly one uniquely barcoded TCR beta cDNA molecule per two T cells in model experiments. To track age-related changes in TCR beta repertoire diversity, the study relied on deep sequencing normalized with unique cDNA molecular identifiers. To avoid experimental bias, donors of different ages were spread randomly across the sequencing lanes. The study analyzed two additional independent replicas of 1 million unique cDNA reads from the same blood draw for two donors, one aged 18 to 29 and one aged 80 or older. Four age groups were formed from the donors: young (average roughly 16 years), middle-aged (roughly 38), aged (about 62) and long-lived (about 80).

The approximately 40 donors, aged about 6 to 95 years, were systemically healthy Caucasian individuals from Russia. About 9.1 milliliters of peripheral blood were collected from each donor into EDTA-treated Vacutainer tubes. Ficoll-Paque density-gradient centrifugation was used to isolate PBMCs, with at least 6 million per sample. Trizol reagent was used to extract total RNA from PBMCs, with at least 5 micrograms per sample. For every donor, flow cytometry on a PBMC aliquot measured the percentage of naive CD45RAhigh/CD27high T cells. What the authors observed across the whole study: Estimates of total diversity based on one million sequenced T cells were regarded as lower bounds and as underestimates. As age increased, observed TCR beta diversity per million T cells dropped in a roughly linear way, and a significant reduction was already evident by age 40. Compared with the aged group, more naive CD4+ T cells, fewer expanded clones and increased TCR diversity were shown by the long-lived group, suggesting age selection. Because profiling used bulk unsorted PBMCs, naive and antigen-experienced compartments could not be compared conclusively. Because the CMV infection status of the donors was unknown, age-related changes in expanded clonotypes may potentially have been confounded. The percentage of naive T cells measured by flow cytometry correlated strongly with observed TCR beta diversity.

The chain joins TRBV7-8 to TRBJ2-7; TRBD2 is perhaps the D gene, given 6 matching bases. This receptor was obtained from a man aged 80 or over in good health. The sequencing input was blood. Here is the DNA: TGTGCCAGCAGCTTATATTCTAGCGCCGATTCCTACGAGCAGTACTTC. It specifies CASSLYSSADSYEQYF.